The source of this T cell receptor beta chain is a study of T cells in pancreatic ductal adenocarcinoma. Study-level findings and limits: Unique clonotypes were around 8-fold more numerous in blood than in tumor.

Selected pancreatic ductal adenocarcinoma patients had undergone surgery without neoadjuvant therapy. The ends were cut back, 7 bases at V and 5 bases at J, with 11 bases in the middle. The length of the CDR3 is 12 residues. CDR1 LGHNT and CDR2 FRNRAP come from the germline V gene. A remark on this clone: The antigen remains unidentified.

Profiled with immunoSEQ multiplex PCR; TCRdb holds only in-frame clones, not every one. The sample yields about 29,000 clones, more than 90% seen once. Sequenced: PBMCs. The chain links TRBV12-5 to TRBJ2-5; unclear D gene. This clonotype originated in a human donor with pancreatic ductal adenocarcinoma. CDR3 residues: CASALGWETQYF. CDR3 sequence (DNA): TGTGCTAGTGCCCTGGGGTGGGAGACCCAGTACTTC.